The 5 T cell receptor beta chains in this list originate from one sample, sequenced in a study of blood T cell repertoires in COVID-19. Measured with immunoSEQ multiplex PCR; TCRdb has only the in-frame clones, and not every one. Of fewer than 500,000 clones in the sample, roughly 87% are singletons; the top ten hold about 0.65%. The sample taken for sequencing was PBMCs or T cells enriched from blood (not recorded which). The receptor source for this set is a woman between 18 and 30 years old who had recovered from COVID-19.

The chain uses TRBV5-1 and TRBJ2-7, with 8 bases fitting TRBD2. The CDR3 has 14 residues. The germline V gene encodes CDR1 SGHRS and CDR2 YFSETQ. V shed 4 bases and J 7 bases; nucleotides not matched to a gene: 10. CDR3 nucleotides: TGCGCCAGCAGCCCGTTCAGCGGGGGTAGGGAGCAGTACTTC. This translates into CASSPFSGGREQYF.

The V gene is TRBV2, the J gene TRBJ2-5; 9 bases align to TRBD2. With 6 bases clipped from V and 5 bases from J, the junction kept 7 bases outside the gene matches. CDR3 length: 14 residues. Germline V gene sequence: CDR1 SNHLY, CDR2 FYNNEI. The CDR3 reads CASRSAGLAETQYF. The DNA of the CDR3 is TGTGCCAGCAGGTCTGCCGGACTAGCGGAGACCCAGTACTTC.

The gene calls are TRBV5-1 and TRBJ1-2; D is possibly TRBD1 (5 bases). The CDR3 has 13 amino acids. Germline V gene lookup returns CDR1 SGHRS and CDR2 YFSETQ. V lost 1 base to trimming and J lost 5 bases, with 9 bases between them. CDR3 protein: CASSLIGDYGYTF. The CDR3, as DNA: TGCGCCAGCAGCTTGATAGGGGATTATGGCTACACCTTC.

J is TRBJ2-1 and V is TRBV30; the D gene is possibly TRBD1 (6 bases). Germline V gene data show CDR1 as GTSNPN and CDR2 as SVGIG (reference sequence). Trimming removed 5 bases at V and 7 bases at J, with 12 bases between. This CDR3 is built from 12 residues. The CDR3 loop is CAWWGRTNEQFF. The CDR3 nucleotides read TGTGCCTGGTGGGGGCGGACGAATGAGCAGTTCTTC.

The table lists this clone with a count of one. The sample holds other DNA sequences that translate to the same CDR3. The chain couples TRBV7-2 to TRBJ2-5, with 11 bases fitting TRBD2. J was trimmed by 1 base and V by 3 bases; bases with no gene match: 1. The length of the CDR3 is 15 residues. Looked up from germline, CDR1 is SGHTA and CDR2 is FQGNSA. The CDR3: CASSFSGGAQETQYF. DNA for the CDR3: TGTGCCAGCAGCTTTAGCGGGGGGGCCCAAGAGACCCAGTACTTC.